These T cell receptor beta chains were read from a single sample in a study of blood T cells in healthy people across ages. TCRdb processed the 5' RACE reads anew with MiXCR; each CDR3 protein has one entry. The data hold about 1.4 million distinct CDR3 sequences, with 55% to 75% observed a single time. Sequencing used blood. The source is a man aged 18 to 30 in good health. CDR3s include the opening cysteine and the closing phenylalanine or tryptophan. D genes are given only for firm matches. Rows may omit the clone size; those that give it use once, few, many or a size class.

J	V	length	D	size	DNA	CDR3
TRBJ2-4	TRBV20-1	13	NA	NA	TGCAGTGCTAGGTTGGAGGGGCCAAACATTCAGTACTTC	CSARLEGPNIQYF
TRBJ2-3	TRBV10-2	15	NA	once	TGCGCCAGCAGGGAGTTGAGGGAGTTCTCAGATACGCAGTATTTT	CASRELREFSDTQYF
TRBJ1-1	TRBV7-2	16	NA	NA	TGTGCCAGCAGCCTAATCCCGGGCCCCCTCAATACTGAAGCTTTCTTT	CASSLIPGPLNTEAFF
TRBJ1-2	TRBV2	12	NA	NA	TGTGCTACAGCGTCGGCGGGGACTGGCTACACCTTC	CATASAGTGYTF
TRBJ2-1	TRBV6-5	16	TRBD2	NA	TGTGCCGCCCTTTCTCTTAGCGGGAGGACGGACAATGAGCAGTTCTTC	CAALSLSGRTDNEQFF
TRBJ2-6	TRBV12-3/TRBV12-4	18	TRBD1	few	TGTGCCAGCAGAAAGCCGGGACAGCTAGACTCTGGGGCCAACGTCCTGACTTTC	CASRKPGQLDSGANVLTF
TRBJ2-1	TRBV10-3	19	TRBD2	NA	TGTGCCATCAGGGGACCGGGACTAGCGGGAGGGCCGGGCTACAATGAGCAGTTCTTC	CAIRGPGLAGGPGYNEQFF
TRBJ2-2	TRBV6-5	15	TRBD1	NA	TGTGCCAGCAAGGAGGACAGGGGGCGCGCCGGGGAGCTGTTTTTT	CASKEDRGRAGELFF
TRBJ1-1	TRBV29-1	13	NA	NA	TGCAGCGTAGTACAGCTCATGAACACTGAAGCTTTCTTT	CSVVQLMNTEAFF
TRBJ2-1	TRBV20-1	13	TRBD2	NA	TGCAGTGGGACGGTGTCGGGAGGCAATGAGCAGTTCTTC	CSGTVSGGNEQFF